This T cell receptor (beta chain) is from a study of cytomegalovirus exposure and HLA in healthy donors. PCR primers comprised 60 Vbeta and 13 Jbeta primers. Assay used: immunoSEQ multiplex PCR; TCRdb lists only in-frame clones, some missing. The sample shows 150,000 to 200,000 clones, roughly 80% of them seen only once. The CDR3 covers 15 residues. Unmatched junction bases numbered 10, after V lost 3 bases and J lost 5 bases. From germline, CDR1 is GTSNPN and CDR2 SVGIG (reference sequence). The receptor comes from a man aged 45 to 65 in good health and CMV-seronegative. The sample was PBMCs. This chain links TRBV30 with TRBJ2-5, with 9 bases matching TRBD2. CDR3 nucleotides: TGTGCCTGGAGCCCTAGCGGGAACCCCCGGGAGACCCAGTACTTC. It translates to CAWSPSGNPRETQYF.